The rows below give T cell receptor beta chains drawn from one sample of a study of shared clonotypes between healthy human individuals. The assay was immunoSEQ multiplex PCR, and TCRdb's table has in-frame clones only and misses some. The profile shows about half a million clones, less than 85% of them singletons. The specimen was PBMCs. The receptors derive from a woman aged 40 to 49 in good health. Some clones in this sample may be carry-over from other donors' samples. Each CDR3 is given with its conserved first and last residue. A D gene is named only where the DNA matches it firmly. Expanded clones get a size class; other rows say once, few or many, or leave the size out.

CDR3,DNA,J,size,D,V
CASSLGLAGDEQFF,TGTGCCAGCAGCTTGGGACTAGCGGGGGATGAGCAGTTCTTC,TRBJ2-1,NA,TRBD2,TRBV11-3
CASSNRGLNPSSGANVLTF,TGTGCCAGCAGTAACAGGGGACTCAACCCGAGCTCTGGGGCCAACGTCCTGACTTTC,TRBJ2-6,many,NA,TRBV2
CASSSGPYGYTF,TGTGCCAGCAGTTCCGGTCCCTATGGCTACACCTTC,TRBJ1-2,NA,NA,TRBV28
CASSYSRTGSTGELFF,TGTGCCAGCAGTTACTCCCGGACAGGAAGCACCGGGGAGCTGTTTTTT,TRBJ2-2,NA,TRBD1,TRBV6-6
CASSPRDSNNEQFF,TGTGCCAGCTCACCACGGGACTCGAACAATGAGCAGTTCTTC,TRBJ2-1,NA,NA,TRBV18
CASRQQPNTEAFF,TGTGCCAGCAGGCAACAGCCGAACACTGAAGCTTTCTTT,TRBJ1-1,few,NA,TRBV6-1
CASSQRLRETQYF,TGTGCCAGCAGCCAGCGGTTGCGGGAGACCCAGTACTTC,TRBJ2-5,few,NA,TRBV7-2
CASSLGGTYEQYF,TGTGCCAGCAGCTTAGGCGGGACCTACGAGCAGTACTTC,TRBJ2-7,NA,NA,TRBV11-2
CAWRNTDSRNTIYF,TGTGCCTGGAGAAACACGGACTCAAGAAACACCATATATTTT,TRBJ1-3,NA,NA,TRBV30
CASSLVTGDNEQFF,TGCGCCAGCAGCTTGGTGACAGGGGACAATGAGCAGTTCTTC,TRBJ2-1,NA,TRBD1,TRBV5-1
CSVGGGLAGGPGQETQYF,TGCAGCGTCGGGGGAGGACTAGCGGGAGGGCCTGGGCAAGAGACCCAGTACTTC,TRBJ2-5,once,TRBD2,TRBV29-1
CASSEAEGVDEQYF,TGTGCCAGCAGTGAAGCGGAAGGGGTTGACGAGCAGTACTTC,TRBJ2-7,once,NA,TRBV6-1
CASTRGELNYGYTF,TGCGCCAGCACAAGGGGGGAACTTAACTATGGCTACACCTTC,TRBJ1-2,once,NA,TRBV5-1
CASIPQGREADTQYF,TGTGCCAGCATCCCTCAGGGGAGGGAAGCAGATACGCAGTATTTT,TRBJ2-3,NA,NA,TRBV7-2
CAWSDGSNQPQHF,TGTGCCTGGTCGGACGGGAGCAATCAGCCCCAGCATTTT,TRBJ1-5,few,NA,TRBV30
CATSRDVTNGNTIYF,TGTGCCACCAGCAGAGATGTCACAAATGGAAACACCATATATTTT,TRBJ1-3,NA,NA,TRBV15
CASSFGVNTDTQYF,TGTGCCAGCAGCTTTGGGGTCAACACAGATACGCAGTATTTT,TRBJ2-3,NA,NA,TRBV7-3
CASSFVGLVSGTQYF,TGTGCCAGCAGTTTTGTAGGGCTAGTATCGGGGACCCAGTACTTC,TRBJ2-5,NA,NA,TRBV28
CASRDRVVETQYF,TGTGCCAGCCGGGACAGGGTTGTAGAGACCCAGTACTTC,TRBJ2-5,NA,TRBD1,TRBV28
CAISSATSYEQYF,TGTGCCATCAGCTCGGCCACCTCCTACGAGCAGTACTTC,TRBJ2-7,NA,NA,TRBV10-3
CASSSRGVNLQFTDTQYF,TGTGCCAGCAGCTCCCGCGGCGTGAACCTCCAATTCACAGATACGCAGTATTTT,TRBJ2-3,NA,NA,TRBV7-6
CASSERGGLRTQYF,TGCGCCAGCAGTGAGAGGGGAGGCCTGCGGACCCAGTACTTC,TRBJ2-5,once,NA,TRBV10-2
CSASSGIQYF,TGCAGTGCTAGTAGCGGCATTCAGTACTTC,TRBJ2-4,once,NA,TRBV20-1
CAWKEGSFEKLFF,TGTGCCTGGAAGGAGGGATCGTTTGAAAAACTGTTTTTT,TRBJ1-4,NA,NA,TRBV30
CASSGRGLGGANVLTF,TGTGCCAGCAGTGGTCGGGGGCTTGGAGGGGCCAACGTCCTGACTTTC,TRBJ2-6,NA,NA,TRBV13
CASSLEPLLAGYTDTQYF,TGTGCCAGCAGCTTAGAACCCCTCCTAGCGGGGTACACAGATACGCAGTATTTT,TRBJ2-3,few,TRBD2,TRBV7-2
CASSLAGGRYEQYF,TGTGCCAGCAGCTTAGCGGGAGGCCGATACGAGCAGTACTTC,TRBJ2-7,NA,TRBD2,TRBV11-3
CASSHGSRRNEQYF,TGTGCCAGCAGCCACGGCAGCCGGCGGAATGAGCAGTACTTC,TRBJ2-7,NA,NA,TRBV14
CASSSTSGRRAGELFF,TGCGCCAGCAGCTCGACTAGCGGGAGAAGGGCCGGGGAGCTGTTTTTT,TRBJ2-2,NA,TRBD2,TRBV5-1
CASSLFRDEEQYF,TGTGCCAGCAGCTTATTTCGGGACGAGGAGCAGTACTTC,TRBJ2-7,NA,NA,TRBV7-3
CASSSIRGKRSYEQYF,TGTGCCAGCAGCTCGATCAGGGGGAAAAGGTCCTACGAGCAGTACTTC,TRBJ2-7,NA,TRBD1,TRBV7-6
CATSRDFSISLGYTF,TGTGCCACCAGCAGAGATTTTAGTATCAGTCTTGGCTACACCTTC,TRBJ1-2,once,NA,TRBV15
CASSPLGQGFDEQFF,TGTGCCAGCAGCCCTTTGGGACAGGGGTTCGATGAGCAGTTCTTC,TRBJ2-1,once,TRBD1,TRBV6-6
CASMARSTDTQYF,TGTGCCAGCATGGCGCGGAGCACAGATACGCAGTATTTT,TRBJ2-3,NA,NA,TRBV2
CASSPLQGARGYTF,TGTGCCAGCAGCCCCTTACAGGGGGCGCGGGGCTACACCTTC,TRBJ1-2,few,TRBD1,TRBV4-2
CASSPYATDTQYF,TGTGCCAGCAGTCCGTACGCCACAGATACGCAGTATTTT,TRBJ2-3,NA,NA,TRBV27
CASSFTGLETQYF,TGTGCCAGCAGTTTTACAGGGCTAGAGACCCAGTACTTC,TRBJ2-5,NA,NA,TRBV28
CSVEGTEQETQYF,TGCAGCGTTGAGGGGACGGAACAAGAGACCCAGTACTTC,TRBJ2-5,few,NA,TRBV29-1
CASSSTGSPTYEQYF,TGTGCCAGCAGCTCAACAGGGAGTCCAACCTACGAGCAGTACTTC,TRBJ2-7,NA,NA,TRBV7-9
CASSLSGRTNQPQHF,TGTGCCAGCAGCTTATCTGGACGGACTAATCAGCCCCAGCATTTT,TRBJ1-5,few,NA,TRBV7-2
CASSSGRNEKLFF,TGTGCCAGCAGTTCGGGCAGAAATGAAAAACTGTTTTTT,TRBJ1-4,once,NA,TRBV28
CAARDSSYEQYF,TGTGCCGCACGGGACAGCTCCTACGAGCAGTACTTC,TRBJ2-7,NA,TRBD1,TRBV28